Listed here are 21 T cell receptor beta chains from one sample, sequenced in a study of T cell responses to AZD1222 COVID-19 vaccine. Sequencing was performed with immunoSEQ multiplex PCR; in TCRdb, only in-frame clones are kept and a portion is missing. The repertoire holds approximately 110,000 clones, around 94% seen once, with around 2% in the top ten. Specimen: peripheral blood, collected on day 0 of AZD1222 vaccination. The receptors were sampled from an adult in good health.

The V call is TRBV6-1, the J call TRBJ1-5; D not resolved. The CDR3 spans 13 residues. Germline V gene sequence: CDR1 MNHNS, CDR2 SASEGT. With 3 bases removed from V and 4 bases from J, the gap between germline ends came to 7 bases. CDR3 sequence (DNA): TGTGCCAGCAGTGAGGCTGAGAATCAGCCCCAGCATTTT. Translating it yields CASSEAENQPQHF.

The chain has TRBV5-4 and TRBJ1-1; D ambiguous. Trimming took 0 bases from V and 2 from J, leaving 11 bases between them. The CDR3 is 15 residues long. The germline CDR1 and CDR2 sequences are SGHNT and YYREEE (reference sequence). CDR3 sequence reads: CASSLVSRPNTEAFF. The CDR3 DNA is TGTGCCAGCAGCTTGGTGTCCCGTCCTAACACTGAAGCTTTCTTT.

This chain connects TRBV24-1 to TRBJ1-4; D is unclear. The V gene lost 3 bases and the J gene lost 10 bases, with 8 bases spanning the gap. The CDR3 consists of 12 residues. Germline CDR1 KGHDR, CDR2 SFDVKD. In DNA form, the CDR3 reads TGTGCCACCAGTGATAACGCGGGAAAACTGTTTTTT. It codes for CATSDNAGKLFF.

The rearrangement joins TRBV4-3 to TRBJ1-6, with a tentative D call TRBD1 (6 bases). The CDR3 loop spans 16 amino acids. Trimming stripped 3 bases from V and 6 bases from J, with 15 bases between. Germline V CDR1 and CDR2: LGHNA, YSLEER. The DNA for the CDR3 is TGCGCCAGCAGCCAGGAAAGGGACAAGGCTAATTCACCCCTCCACTTT. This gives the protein CASSQERDKANSPLHF.

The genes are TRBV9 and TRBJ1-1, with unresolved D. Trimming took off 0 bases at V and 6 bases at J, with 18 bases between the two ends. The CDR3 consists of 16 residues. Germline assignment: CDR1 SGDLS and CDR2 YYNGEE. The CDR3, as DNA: TGTGCCAGCAGCGTAGTCCCGGGAAATTCGATCCCTGAAGCTTTCTTT. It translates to CASSVVPGNSIPEAFF.

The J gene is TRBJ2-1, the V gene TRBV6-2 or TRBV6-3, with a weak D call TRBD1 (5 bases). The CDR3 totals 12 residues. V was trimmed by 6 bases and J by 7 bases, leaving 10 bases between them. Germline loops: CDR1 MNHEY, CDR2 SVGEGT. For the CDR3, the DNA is TGTGCCAGCAGCCTAGGGGATAATGAGCAGTTCTTC. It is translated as CASSLGDNEQFF.

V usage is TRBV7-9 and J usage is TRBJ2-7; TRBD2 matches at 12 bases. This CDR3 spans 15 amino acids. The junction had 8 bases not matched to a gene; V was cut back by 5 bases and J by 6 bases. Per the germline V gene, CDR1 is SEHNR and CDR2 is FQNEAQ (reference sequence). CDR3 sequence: CASSHRTSGIAEQYF. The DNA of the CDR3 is TGTGCCAGCAGCCATCGGACTAGCGGGATAGCCGAGCAGTACTTC.

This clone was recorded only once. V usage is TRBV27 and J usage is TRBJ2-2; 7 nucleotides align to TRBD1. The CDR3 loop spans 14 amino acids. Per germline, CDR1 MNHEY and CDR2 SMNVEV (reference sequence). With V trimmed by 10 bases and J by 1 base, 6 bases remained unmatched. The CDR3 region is CATRGQLNTGELFF. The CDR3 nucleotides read TGTGCCACCCGGGGACAGCTGAACACCGGGGAGCTGTTTTTT.

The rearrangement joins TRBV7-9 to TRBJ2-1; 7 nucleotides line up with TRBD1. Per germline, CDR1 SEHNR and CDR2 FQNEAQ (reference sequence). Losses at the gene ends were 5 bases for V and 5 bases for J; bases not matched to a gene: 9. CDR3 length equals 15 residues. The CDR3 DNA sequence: TGTGCCAGCAGCCCAGAAACAGGGGTAGACAATGAGCAGTTCTTC. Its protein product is CASSPETGVDNEQFF. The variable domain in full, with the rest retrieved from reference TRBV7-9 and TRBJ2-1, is DTGVSQNPRHKITKRGQNVTFRCDPISEHNRLYWYRQTLGQGPEFLTYFQNEAQLEKSRLLSDRFSAERPKGSFSTLEIQRTEQGDSAMYLCASSPETGVDNEQFFGPGTRLTVL.

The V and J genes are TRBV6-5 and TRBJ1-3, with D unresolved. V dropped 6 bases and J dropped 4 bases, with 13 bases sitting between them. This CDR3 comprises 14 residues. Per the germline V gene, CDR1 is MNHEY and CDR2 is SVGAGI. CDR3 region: CASSDGLGGNTIYF. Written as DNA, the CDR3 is TGTGCCAGCAGCGATGGACTTGGCGGAAACACCATATATTTT.

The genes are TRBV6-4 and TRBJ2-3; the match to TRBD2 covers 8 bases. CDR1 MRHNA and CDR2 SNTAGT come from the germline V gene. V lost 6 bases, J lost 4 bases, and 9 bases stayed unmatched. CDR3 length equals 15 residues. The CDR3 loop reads CASSVNSGVADTQYF. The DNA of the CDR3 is TGTGCCAGCAGCGTTAATAGCGGGGTGGCAGATACGCAGTATTTT.

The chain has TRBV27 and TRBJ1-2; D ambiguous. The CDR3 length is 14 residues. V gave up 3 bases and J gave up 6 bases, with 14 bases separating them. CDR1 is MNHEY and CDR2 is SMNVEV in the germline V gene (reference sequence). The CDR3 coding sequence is TGTGCCAGCAGTTTTATGGGGTTTCGTCATGGCTACACCTTC. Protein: CASSFMGFRHGYTF.

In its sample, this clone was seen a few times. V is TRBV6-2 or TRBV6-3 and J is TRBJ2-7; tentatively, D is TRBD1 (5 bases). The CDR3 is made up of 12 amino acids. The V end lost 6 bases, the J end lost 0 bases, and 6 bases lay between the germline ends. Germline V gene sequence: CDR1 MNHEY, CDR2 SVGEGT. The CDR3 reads CASSDSSYEQYF. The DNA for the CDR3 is TGTGCCAGCAGCGACAGCTCCTACGAGCAGTACTTC.

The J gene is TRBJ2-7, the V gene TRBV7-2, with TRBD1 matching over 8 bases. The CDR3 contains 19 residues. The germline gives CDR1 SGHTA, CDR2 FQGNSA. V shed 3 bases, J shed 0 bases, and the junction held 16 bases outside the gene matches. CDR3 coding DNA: TGTGCCAGCAGCTTCGACCTGGGACAGGCACTACCGAGCTCCTACGAGCAGTACTTC. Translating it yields CASSFDLGQALPSSYEQYF. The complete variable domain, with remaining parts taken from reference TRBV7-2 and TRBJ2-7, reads GAGVSQSPSNKVTEKGKDVELRCDPISGHTALYWYRQSLGQGLEFLIYFQGNSAPDKSGLPSDRFSAERTGGSVSTLTIQRTQQEDSAVYLCASSFDLGQALPSSYEQYFGPGTRLTVT.

The CDR3, as DNA: TGTGCCAGCATGCCATCGTTTGGGATGAGGGGATCCTATGGCTACACCTTC. Amino acid sequence: CASMPSFGMRGSYGYTF. This chain joins TRBV19 and TRBJ1-2; perhaps TRBD1 as D (5 bases). Trimming shortened V by 9 bases and J by 4 bases, and 27 bases separated the two germline ends. The CDR3 loop spans 17 amino acids. Germline V gene lookup returns CDR1 LNHDA and CDR2 SQIVND (reference sequence). Combining the CDR3 with reference TRBV19 and TRBJ1-2 gives the whole variable domain DGGITQSPKYLFRKEGQNVTLSCEQNLNHDAMYWYRQDPGQGLRLIYYSQIVNDFQKGDIAEGYSVSREKKESFPLTVTSAQKNPTAFYLCASMPSFGMRGSYGYTFGSGTRLTVV.

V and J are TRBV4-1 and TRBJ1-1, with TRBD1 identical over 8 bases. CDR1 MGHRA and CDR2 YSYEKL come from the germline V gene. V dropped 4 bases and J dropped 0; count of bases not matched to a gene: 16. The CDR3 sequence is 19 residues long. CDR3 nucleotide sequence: TGCGCCAGCAGCCGCCAACTCTCGACAGGGGCCACCATGAACACTGAAGCTTTCTTT. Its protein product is CASSRQLSTGATMNTEAFF.

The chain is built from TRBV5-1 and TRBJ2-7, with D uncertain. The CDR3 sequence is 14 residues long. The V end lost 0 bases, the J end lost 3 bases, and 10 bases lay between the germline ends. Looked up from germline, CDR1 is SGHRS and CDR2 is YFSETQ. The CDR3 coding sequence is TGCGCCAGCAGCTTGGGGCAGGCCGTCTACGAGCAGTACTTC. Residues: CASSLGQAVYEQYF.

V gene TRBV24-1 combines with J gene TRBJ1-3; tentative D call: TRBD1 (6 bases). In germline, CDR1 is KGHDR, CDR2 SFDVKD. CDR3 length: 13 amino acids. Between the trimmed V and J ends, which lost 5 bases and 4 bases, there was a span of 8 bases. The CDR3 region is CATSGGPGNTIYF. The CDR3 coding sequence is TGTGCCACCAGTGGGGGGCCCGGAAACACCATATATTTT.

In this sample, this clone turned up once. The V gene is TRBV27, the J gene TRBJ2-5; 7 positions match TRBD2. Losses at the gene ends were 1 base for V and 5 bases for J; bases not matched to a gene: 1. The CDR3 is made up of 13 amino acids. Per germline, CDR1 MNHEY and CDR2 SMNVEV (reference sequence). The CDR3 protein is CASSLWGGETQYF. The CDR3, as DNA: TGTGCCAGCAGTTTATGGGGGGGGGAGACCCAGTACTTC.

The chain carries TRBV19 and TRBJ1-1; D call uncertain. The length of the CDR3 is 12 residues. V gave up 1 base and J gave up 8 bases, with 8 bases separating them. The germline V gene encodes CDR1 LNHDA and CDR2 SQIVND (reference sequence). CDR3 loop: CASSIGGNEAFF. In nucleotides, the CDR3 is TGTGCCAGTAGTATAGGGGGAAACGAAGCTTTCTTT.

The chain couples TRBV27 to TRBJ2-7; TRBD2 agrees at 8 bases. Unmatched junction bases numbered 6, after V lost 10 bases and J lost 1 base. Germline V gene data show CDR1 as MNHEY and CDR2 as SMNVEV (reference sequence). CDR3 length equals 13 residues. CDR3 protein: CATQAGGSYEQYF. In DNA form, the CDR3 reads TGTGCCACCCAGGCGGGGGGTTCCTACGAGCAGTACTTC.